One sample yielded the 21 T cell receptor beta chains listed below, sequenced in a study of cytomegalovirus exposure and HLA in healthy donors. The PCR contained 60 Vbeta and 13 Jbeta primers. Assay used: immunoSEQ multiplex PCR; TCRdb lists only in-frame clones, some missing. Of 100,000 to 150,000 clones listed, roughly four fifths are singletons. The sample was PBMCs. The receptors originated from a woman between 50 and 59 years old in good health and CMV-seronegative.

The V gene is TRBV4-3, the J gene TRBJ1-5, with 12 bases aligning to TRBD1. The CDR3 loop spans 17 amino acids. Trimming at V came to 1 base and at J to 4 bases, leaving 5 bases not matched to a gene. Germline CDR1 LGHNA, CDR2 YSLEER. The CDR3 region is CASSQARDRGRNQPQHF. CDR3 in DNA: TGCGCCAGCAGCCAAGCCCGGGACAGGGGGCGAAATCAGCCCCAGCATTTT.

CDR3 amino acids: CASSLVMTEAFF. Written as DNA, the CDR3 is TGTGCCAGCAGCTTAGTAATGACTGAAGCTTTCTTT. The V and J genes are TRBV7-9 and TRBJ1-1; D unclear. The CDR3 runs 12 residues. Germline V gene sequence: CDR1 SEHNR, CDR2 FQNEAQ (reference sequence). V shed 1 base and J shed 5 bases, with 5 bases lying between them. The full variable domain, its missing parts supplied by reference TRBV7-9 and TRBJ1-1, is DTGVSQNPRHKITKRGQNVTFRCDPISEHNRLYWYRQTLGQGPEFLTYFQNEAQLEKSRLLSDRFSAERPKGSFSTLEIQRTEQGDSAMYLCASSLVMTEAFFGQGTRLTVV.

This clone turned up a few times. The chain has TRBV4-2 and TRBJ1-2; 7 nucleotides line up with TRBD1. This CDR3 is 15 amino acids long. V lost 0 bases, J lost 3 bases, and 4 bases stayed unmatched. Germline CDR1 LGHNA, CDR2 YNFKEQ. The CDR3 region has the DNA TGTGCCAGCAGCCAAGACAGGGGGGCCCACTATGGCTACACCTTC. Its protein product is CASSQDRGAHYGYTF.

This chain links TRBV5-6 with TRBJ2-1; unclear D gene. The CDR3 runs to 12 residues. Germline assignment: CDR1 SGHDT and CDR2 YYEEEE. Trimming cost V 3 bases and J 16 bases, with 17 bases left between them. The CDR3 is CASSSRRAPKFF. The CDR3 coding sequence is TGTGCCAGCAGCTCGAGGCGCGCCCCTAAATTCTTC.

This clone has only one observation. This chain uses TRBV30 with TRBJ1-5; 10 bases agree with TRBD1. Germline V CDR1 and CDR2: GTSNPN, SVGIG (reference sequence). This CDR3 has 16 residues. The J segment lost 2 bases and the V segment lost 3 bases, leaving 7 bases of the junction unmatched. The chain's CDR3 is CAWSRGGTGGNQPQHF. The CDR3 DNA follows: TGTGCCTGGAGCCGGGGCGGGACAGGGGGCAATCAGCCCCAGCATTTT. The entire variable domain, with the rest obtained from reference TRBV30 and TRBJ1-5, is as follows: SQTIHQWPATLVQPVGSPLSLECTVEGTSNPNLYWYRQAAGRGLQLLFYSVGIGQISSEVPQNLSASRPQDRQFILSSKKLLLSDSGFYLCAWSRGGTGGNQPQHFGDGTRLSIL.

The table lists this clone with a few counts. The chain carries TRBV6-6 and TRBJ1-5; 9 bases are shared with TRBD1. Germline assignment: CDR1 MNHNY and CDR2 SVGAGI (reference sequence). J was trimmed by 6 bases and V by 4 bases; bases with no gene match: 10. The CDR3 is 16 residues long. The CDR3 reads CASSSGTGISSQPQHF. The DNA of the CDR3 is TGTGCCAGCAGTTCGGGGACAGGGATTTCCTCTCAGCCCCAGCATTTT.

This sequence joins TRBV29-1 and TRBJ2-5; D might be TRBD2 (6 bases). The CDR3 totals 12 residues. V was clipped by 7 bases and J by 3 bases, with 12 bases between them. Germline V lookup: CDR1 SQVTM, CDR2 ANQGSEA. CDR3 residues: CSAGGGKETQYF. CDR3 coding DNA: TGCAGCGCAGGCGGCGGGAAAGAGACCCAGTACTTC.

The chain uses TRBV6-1 and TRBJ2-3; TRBD2 aligns across 8 bases. The length of the CDR3 is 15 residues. Looked up from germline, CDR1 is MNHNS and CDR2 is SASEGT. V shed 6 bases and J 5 bases; nucleotides not matched to a gene: 10. CDR3 DNA: TGTGCCAGCAGCCTCGGGGCAGCGGGAGTAGATACGCAGTATTTT. It specifies CASSLGAAGVDTQYF.

This clone occurred once. A junction end diverges from the germline sequence, so it may reflect a read error. This rearrangement joins TRBV6-1 to TRBJ2-3; 7 bases align to TRBD1. CDR1 is MNHNS, CDR2 SASEGT, per germline. CDR3 length equals 17 residues. The CDR3 bases are TGTGCCAGCTGTGACAGGGCACTCCCTAGAGATCCAGATACGCAGTATTTT. It yields the protein CASCDRALPRDPDTQYF.

CDR3 in DNA: TGCGCCAGCAGCCCGCCTATAGCGGGGGACACAGATACGCAGTATTTT. It specifies CASSPPIAGDTDTQYF. The genes are TRBV5-1 and TRBJ2-3; TRBD2 aligns across 9 bases. The germline V gene encodes CDR1 SGHRS and CDR2 YFSETQ. The CDR3 runs to 16 residues. The V gene end was trimmed by 4 bases and the J gene end by 2 bases; junction bases not matched to a gene: 8.

The chain is built from TRBV6-6 and TRBJ2-7; 9 bases fit TRBD2. Germline lookup yields CDR1 MNHNY and CDR2 SVGAGI (reference sequence). V lost 2 bases to trimming and J lost 12 bases; unmatched junction nucleotides: 14. The CDR3 loop spans 15 amino acids. DNA for the CDR3: TGTGCCAGCAGTTACACCTCCGGGACTAGCAGCCGGCTGTACGTC. The encoded protein is CASSYTSGTSSRLYV.

The genes are TRBV4-3 and TRBJ2-5; D gene uncertain. V lost 1 base, J lost 1 base, and 10 bases lay in between. The germline gives CDR1 LGHNA, CDR2 YSLEER. The CDR3 spans 15 residues. CDR3 sequence: CASSQGNRPQETQYF. The CDR3 bases are TGCGCCAGCAGCCAAGGGAACAGACCCCAAGAGACCCAGTACTTC.

The chain combines TRBV4-2 with TRBJ2-3; tentative D call: TRBD2 (6 bases). Germline lookup yields CDR1 LGHNA and CDR2 YNFKEQ. Trimming removed 0 bases at V and 4 bases at J, with 8 bases between. CDR3 length: 14 amino acids. CDR3 DNA: TGTGCCAGCAGCCAAGATACGGGGGCAGATACGCAGTATTTT. This codes for CASSQDTGADTQYF.

Remarks on this clone: At one end, the junction sequence differs from germline, possibly due to a read error. This CDR3 reads CAISERLGPSGKSF. For the CDR3, the DNA is TGTGCCATCAGTGAACGTCTAGGTCCCAGCGGAAAGTCTTTC. V gene TRBV10-3 combines with J gene TRBJ2-7; weak D call: TRBD2 (5 bases). The CDR3 covers 14 residues. Germline V gene lookup returns CDR1 ENHRY and CDR2 SYGVKD.

The V call is TRBV6-1, the J call TRBJ1-1; TRBD1 matches at 7 bases. The CDR3 sequence is 11 residues long. J was trimmed by 5 bases and V by 9 bases; bases with no gene match: 3. Germline V gives CDR1 MNHNS, CDR2 SASEGT. DNA of the CDR3: TGTGCCAGTGTACAGGGGACTGAAGCTTTCTTT. Its protein is CASVQGTEAFF.

The rearrangement joins TRBV6-1 to TRBJ2-1; 13 nucleotides align to TRBD2. The CDR3 runs 15 residues. J was trimmed by 6 bases and V by 5 bases; bases with no gene match: 4. Germline-derived CDR1 and CDR2 are MNHNS and SASEGT. The CDR3 DNA reads TGTGCCAGCAGTATACTAGCGGGAGGGCTCAATGAGCAGTTCTTC. Translation gives CASSILAGGLNEQFF.

The chain joins TRBV7-2 to TRBJ2-6; 8 nucleotides line up with TRBD1. With V trimmed by 2 bases and J by 1 base, 10 bases remained unmatched. The CDR3 totals 19 residues. Germline assignment: CDR1 SGHTA and CDR2 FQGNSA. CDR3 sequence: CASSLYNPGTGSGANVLTF. The CDR3 DNA reads TGTGCCAGCAGCTTATACAATCCTGGGACAGGTTCTGGGGCCAACGTCCTGACTTTC.

This clone was found once. The chain combines TRBV5-1 with TRBJ2-1, with D perhaps matching TRBD1 (6 bases). CDR1 and CDR2 (germline): SGHRS, YFSETQ. V shed 6 bases and J shed 7 bases, with 11 bases lying between them. CDR3 size: 12 residues. CDR3: CASTVQGNEQFF. The CDR3 bases are TGCGCCAGCACCGTCCAGGGGAATGAGCAGTTCTTC.

The chain employs TRBV5-4 and TRBJ1-1; D remains unclear. Germline V CDR1 and CDR2: SGHNT, YYREEE (reference sequence). V lost 1 base to trimming and J lost 0 bases, with 10 bases between them. The CDR3 is 15 residues long. As DNA, the CDR3 is TGTGCCAGCAGCTTGATACCCAGATTGAACACTGAAGCTTTCTTT. Protein: CASSLIPRLNTEAFF.

The rearrangement joins TRBV11-2 to TRBJ1-5; a possible D gene is TRBD1 (6 bases). CDR3 length: 15 residues. From germline, CDR1 is SGHAT and CDR2 FQNNGV. The V end was cut by 4 bases, the J end by 3 bases, with 13 bases between. CDR3 in amino acids: CASSSVSGDNQPQHF. The CDR3 DNA reads TGTGCCAGCAGCTCCGTCTCAGGGGACAATCAGCCCCAGCATTTT.

This clone was seen only once. The V call is TRBV18, the J call TRBJ2-1, with D maybe TRBD1 (7 bases). The germline V gene has CDR1 KGHSH and CDR2 LQKENI. The CDR3 totals 18 residues. The V end lost 3 bases, the J end lost 2 bases, and 20 bases lay between the germline ends. The CDR3 coding sequence is TGTGCCAGCTCACCTCTTTCCTCAGGGGGGCTTACCTACAATGAGCAGTTCTTC. As protein: CASSPLSSGGLTYNEQFF.